The 24 T cell receptor beta chains listed next were all sequenced from one sample in a study of T cell repertoires in cytomegalovirus infection. These receptors' targets are unknown. One entry per CDR3 protein results from TCRdb running MiXCR on the reads. The table includes about 700,000 distinct CDR3 sequences, 33% detected once. Material: cultured PBMCs, obtained from culture after CMV antigen stimulation. The receptors originated from a human donor in good health (CMV status not recorded). Some clones in this sample may be carry-over from other donors' samples.

This rearrangement joins TRBV20-1 to TRBJ2-3; TRBD1 is a possible D gene (5 bases). Germline-derived CDR1 and CDR2 are DFQATT and SNEGSKA (reference sequence). CDR3 length: 15 residues. The ends were cut back, 0 bases at V and 2 bases at J, with 12 bases in the middle. CDR3 coding DNA: TGCAGTGCTAGAGATGCCAGGGCATTCACAGATACGCAGTATTTT. Its protein is CSARDARAFTDTQYF.

To note about this clonotype: Lacking the conserved final phenylalanine or tryptophan, this CDR3 likely reflects a read error. The rearrangement joins TRBV7-4 to TRBJ2-7; a weak D match, TRBD1 (6 bases). Trimming removed 4 bases at V and 2 bases at J, with 12 bases between. The CDR3 is made up of 14 amino acids. CDR1 and CDR2 from the germline V gene are SGHVT and SQSDAQ. The CDR3 spells CASSSTGLPYEQYL. DNA of the CDR3: TGTGCCAGCAGCTCGACAGGTCTCCCCTACGAGCAGTACCTC.

This clonotype was seen only a few times. The CDR3 bases are TGCAGTGCTAGAGATCAGACTAGCGGGAGAGGGAATGAGCAGTTCTTC. Translation gives CSARDQTSGRGNEQFF. The chain uses TRBV20-1 and TRBJ2-1; 12 nucleotides align to TRBD2. In germline, CDR1 is DFQATT, CDR2 SNEGSKA (reference sequence). J lost 7 bases, V lost 0 bases, and 7 bases had no gene match. This CDR3 is built from 16 residues.

The chain links TRBV2 to TRBJ2-5; no reliable D call. V lost 2 bases to trimming and J lost 1 base, with 11 bases between them. The CDR3 totals 15 residues. Germline CDR1 reads SNHLY; CDR2 reads FYNNEI. CDR3 region: CASSESNNRQETQYF. CDR3 DNA: TGTGCCAGCAGTGAATCTAACAACCGCCAAGAGACCCAGTACTTC.

V and J are TRBV20-1 and TRBJ2-1, with D maybe TRBD2 (6 bases). The CDR3 extends over 17 amino acids. Germline CDR1 and CDR2: DFQATT and SNEGSKA (reference sequence). Deletions cut 1 base from V and 0 bases from J, with 16 bases between. The CDR3 DNA is TGCAGTGCTAGAGGGGTGGGCGGGGTCAGCTCCTACAATGAGCAGTTCTTC. Translation: CSARGVGGVSSYNEQFF.

This clonotype has at least ten counts. The genes are TRBV7-2 and TRBJ2-7; 14 nucleotides line up with TRBD2. From germline, CDR1 is SGHTA and CDR2 FQGNSA. The trim removed 3 bases at V and 7 bases at J, leaving 11 bases unmatched. The CDR3 totals 17 residues. CDR3: CASSFSGGLAGGLEQYF. The CDR3, as DNA: TGTGCCAGCAGCTTCTCCGGCGGACTAGCGGGGGGCTTAGAGCAGTACTTC.

This clonotype was detected only a few times. V is TRBV4-2 and J is TRBJ2-7; 9 nucleotides align to TRBD2. CDR1 and CDR2 from the germline V gene are LGHNA and YNFKEQ. J lost 7 bases, V lost 0 bases, and 4 bases had no gene match. The CDR3 is 14 amino acids. The CDR3 DNA reads as TGTGCCAGCAGCCAAGATTTGACTAGCGGTGAGCAGTACTTC. It encodes CASSQDLTSGEQYF.

This clonotype was seen a handful of times. Written as DNA, the CDR3 is TGCAGTGCTAGAGACCTAAAACCCGAGCAGTTCTTC. This encodes CSARDLKPEQFF. The chain combines TRBV20-1 with TRBJ2-1; D ambiguous. The CDR3 extends over 12 amino acids. V was pared by 0 bases and J by 10 bases, with 10 bases between. CDR1 and CDR2 (germline): DFQATT, SNEGSKA (reference sequence).

This clonotype occurred a few times. The genes are TRBV6-5 and TRBJ2-7; 7 bases map to TRBD2. Germline lookup yields CDR1 MNHEY and CDR2 SVGAGI. Germline trimming cut 4 bases from V and 3 bases from J; bases unmatched to any gene: 6. The CDR3 is 14 amino acids. The CDR3 DNA is TGTGCCAGCAGTTCACCGGGACTAATCTACGAGCAGTACTTC. It codes for CASSSPGLIYEQYF.

CDR3 coding DNA: TGCAGCGTTGAGGTGGGGAGCACAGATACGCAGTATTTT. As protein: CSVEVGSTDTQYF. V is TRBV29-1 and J is TRBJ2-3; D is unclear. V shed 3 bases and J shed 0 bases, with 7 bases lying between them. From germline, CDR1 is SQVTM and CDR2 ANQGSEA. The CDR3 sequence is 13 residues long.

This clonotype was seen at least ten times. The rearrangement links TRBV7-2 to TRBJ2-2; D call uncertain. Trimming removed 0 bases from V and 5 bases from J, with 4 bases in between. This CDR3 has 13 amino acids. CDR1 is SGHTA and CDR2 is FQGNSA in the germline V gene. The CDR3 sequence: CASSLALTGELFF. In DNA, the CDR3 is TGTGCCAGCAGCTTAGCGTTGACCGGGGAGCTGTTTTTT. Variable domain in full (rest from reference TRBV7-2 and TRBJ2-2): GAGVSQSPSNKVTEKGKDVELRCDPISGHTALYWYRQSLGQGLEFLIYFQGNSAPDKSGLPSDRFSAERTGGSVSTLTIQRTQQEDSAVYLCASSLALTGELFFGEGSRLTVL.

The sample holds a few counts of this clonotype. J is TRBJ1-1 and V is TRBV12-3 or TRBV12-4; D perhaps matches TRBD1 (5 bases). Trimming left V 8 bases short and J 8 bases short, with 9 bases between. The CDR3 runs to 10 residues. The CDR3 DNA follows: TGTGCCAGCCGGGGCAGGGAAGCTTTCTTT. Translated, it gives CASRGREAFF.

The V and J genes are TRBV7-6 and TRBJ2-7, with 10 positions matching TRBD1. V lost 5 bases and J lost 3; bases outside the gene matches: 7. The CDR3 is made up of 15 amino acids. CDR1 is SGHVS, CDR2 FNYEAQ, per germline. CDR3 coding DNA: TGTGCCAGCAGCAACCCCGGGACAGGGGTCTACGAGCAGTACTTC. Translating gives CASSNPGTGVYEQYF.

This clonotype was detected only a few times. The chain employs TRBV11-2 and TRBJ2-2; tentatively, D is TRBD1 or TRBD2 (6 bases each). Trimming removed 5 bases at V and 4 bases at J, with 8 bases between. Germline loops: CDR1 SGHAT, CDR2 FQNNGV. The CDR3 is 13 amino acids. The CDR3 is CASSRGLTGELFF. The CDR3 nucleotides are TGTGCCAGCAGCCGGGGGCTCACCGGGGAGCTGTTTTTT.

The chain employs TRBV24-1 and TRBJ2-1; D uncertain. The CDR3 consists of 13 residues. V was trimmed by 3 bases and J by 3 bases, leaving 5 bases between them. Germline CDR1 reads KGHDR; CDR2 reads SFDVKD. The CDR3 bases are TGTGCCACCAGTGATCCCCACTACAATGAGCAGTTCTTC. Translating gives CATSDPHYNEQFF.

This clonotype was recorded many times. The chain is built from TRBV7-2 and TRBJ2-1; 8 positions agree with TRBD2. Germline-derived CDR1 and CDR2 are SGHTA and FQGNSA. The CDR3 extends over 16 amino acids. Trimming at V came to 1 base and at J to 8 bases, leaving 10 bases not matched to a gene. The CDR3 sequence: CASSLGVESGRYEQFF. CDR3 DNA: TGTGCCAGCAGCTTAGGGGTAGAAAGCGGGAGATATGAGCAGTTCTTC.

The rearrangement links TRBV4-1 to TRBJ1-4; 7 positions agree with TRBD1. Germline CDR1 and CDR2: MGHRA and YSYEKL. The CDR3 is 16 amino acids. The J segment lost 7 bases and the V segment lost 4 bases, leaving 12 bases of the junction unmatched. The CDR3 is CASSPLLTGESEKLFF. The CDR3, as DNA: TGCGCCAGCAGCCCACTACTTACAGGGGAGAGTGAAAAACTGTTTTTT.

A few counts support this clonotype. The chain recombines TRBV24-1 with TRBJ2-1, with a weak D call TRBD1 (6 bases). Between the trimmed V and J ends, which lost 5 bases and 2 bases, there was a span of 9 bases. Germline CDR1 is KGHDR and CDR2 is SFDVKD. The CDR3 length is 14 residues. The CDR3 coding sequence is TGTGCCACCAGTGGGGCAGGGGCCTACAATGAGCAGTTCTTC. Protein: CATSGAGAYNEQFF.

This clonotype was observed at least ten times. V usage is TRBV7-9 and J usage is TRBJ2-6, with unresolved D. CDR3 size: 15 residues. Per germline, CDR1 SEHNR and CDR2 FQNEAQ (reference sequence). Trimming took off 1 base at V and 2 bases at J, with 6 bases between the two ends. The CDR3 DNA sequence: TGTGCCAGCAGCTTAGGGGGTACTGGGGCCAACGTCCTGACTTTC. The encoded protein is CASSLGGTGANVLTF.

This chain joins TRBV6-5 and TRBJ2-3, with 9 bases identical to TRBD2. The CDR3 has 14 amino acids. CDR1 is MNHEY and CDR2 is SVGAGI in the germline V gene. Germline trimming cut 9 bases from V and 5 bases from J; bases unmatched to any gene: 9. This CDR3 reads CASGGRGGKDTQYF. CDR3 DNA: TGTGCCAGTGGTGGGCGGGGGGGGAAAGATACGCAGTATTTT.

This clonotype showed up many times. This rearrangement joins TRBV6-1 to TRBJ2-7; 9 nucleotides match TRBD2. This CDR3 region has 15 residues. The V gene's germline CDR1 is MNHNS and CDR2 SASEGT. V was clipped by 7 bases and J by 6 bases; unmatched bases: 13. The CDR3 DNA reads TGTGCCAGCACTCAGGGCCCTAGCGGGACTAGCGAGCAGTACTTC. As protein: CASTQGPSGTSEQYF.

This clonotype occurred a few times. The CDR3 coding sequence is TGTGCCATCAGTGACAGACCGAAACGCGGGGCCAACGTCCTGACTTTC. This encodes CAISDRPKRGANVLTF. V is TRBV10-3 and J is TRBJ2-6; D is ambiguous. Per the germline V gene, CDR1 is ENHRY and CDR2 is SYGVKD. The CDR3 loop spans 16 amino acids. Between the trimmed V and J ends, which lost 3 bases and 4 bases, there was a span of 13 bases.

The chain carries TRBV6-1 and TRBJ1-1; weak D call: TRBD1 (6 bases). Germline V gene data show CDR1 as MNHNS and CDR2 as SASEGT. This CDR3 region has 15 residues. With 0 bases removed from V and 4 bases from J, the gap between germline ends came to 12 bases. In DNA form, the CDR3 reads TGTGCCAGCAGTGAAGCCGGGGTCAGGGGCACTGAAGCTTTCTTT. Its translation: CASSEAGVRGTEAFF.

This chain uses TRBV19 with TRBJ2-2; 10 nucleotides agree with TRBD1. Trimming at V came to 7 bases and at J to 8 bases, leaving 19 bases not matched to a gene. CDR3 length equals 18 residues. Germline V lookup: CDR1 LNHDA, CDR2 SQIVND (reference sequence). The chain's CDR3 is CASTQRGADRGRAGELFF. DNA of the CDR3: TGTGCCAGTACCCAAAGAGGGGCTGACAGGGGGCGCGCAGGGGAGCTGTTTTTT.